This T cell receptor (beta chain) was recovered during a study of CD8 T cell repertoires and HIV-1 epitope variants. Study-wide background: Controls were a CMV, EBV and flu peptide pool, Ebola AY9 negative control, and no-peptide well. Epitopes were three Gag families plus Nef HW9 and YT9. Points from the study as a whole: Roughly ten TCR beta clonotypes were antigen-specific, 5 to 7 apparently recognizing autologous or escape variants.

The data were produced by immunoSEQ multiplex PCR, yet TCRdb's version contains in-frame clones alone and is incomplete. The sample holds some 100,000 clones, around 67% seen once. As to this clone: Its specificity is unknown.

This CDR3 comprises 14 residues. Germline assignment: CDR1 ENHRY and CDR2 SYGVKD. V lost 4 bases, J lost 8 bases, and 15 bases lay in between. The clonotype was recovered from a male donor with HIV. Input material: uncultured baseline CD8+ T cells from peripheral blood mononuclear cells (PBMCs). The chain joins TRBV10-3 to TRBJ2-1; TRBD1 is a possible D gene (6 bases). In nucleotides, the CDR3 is TGTGCCATCAGTGGGGCAGGGGAGAGCTATGAGCAGTTCTTC. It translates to CAISGAGESYEQFF.